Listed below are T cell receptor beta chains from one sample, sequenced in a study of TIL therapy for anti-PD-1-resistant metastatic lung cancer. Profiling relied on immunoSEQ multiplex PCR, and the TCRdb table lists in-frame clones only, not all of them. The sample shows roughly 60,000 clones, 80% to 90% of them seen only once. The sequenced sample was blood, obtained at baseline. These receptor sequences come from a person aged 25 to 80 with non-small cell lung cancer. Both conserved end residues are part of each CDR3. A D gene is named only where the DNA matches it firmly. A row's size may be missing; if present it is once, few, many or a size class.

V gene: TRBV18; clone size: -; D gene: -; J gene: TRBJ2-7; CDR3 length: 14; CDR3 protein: CASSQTGDSYEQYF; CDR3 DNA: TGTGCCAGCTCTCAAACAGGAGACAGCTACGAGCAGTACTTC
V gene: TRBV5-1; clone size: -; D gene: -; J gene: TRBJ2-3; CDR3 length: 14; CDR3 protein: CASSSQSGVDTQYF; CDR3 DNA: TGCGCCAGCAGCTCCCAATCGGGGGTAGATACGCAGTATTTT
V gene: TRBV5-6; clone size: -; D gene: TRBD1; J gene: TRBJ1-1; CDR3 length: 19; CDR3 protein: CASSSPHPLFGQGITEAFF; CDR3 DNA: TGTGCCAGCAGCTCCCCCCACCCCCTCTTCGGACAGGGGATCACTGAAGCTTTCTTT
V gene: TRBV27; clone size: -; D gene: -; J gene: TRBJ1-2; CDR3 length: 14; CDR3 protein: CASSSIDSTRGYTF; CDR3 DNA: TGTGCCAGCAGTTCTATCGACAGTACAAGGGGCTACACCTTC
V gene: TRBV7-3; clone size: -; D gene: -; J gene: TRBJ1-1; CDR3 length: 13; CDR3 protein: CASSFASNTEAFF; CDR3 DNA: TGTGCCAGCAGCTTCGCCAGCAACACTGAAGCTTTCTTT
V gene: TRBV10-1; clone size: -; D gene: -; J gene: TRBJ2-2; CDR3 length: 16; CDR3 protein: CASSPFRGSNTGELFF; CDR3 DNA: TGCGCCAGCAGTCCCTTCCGGGGCAGCAACACCGGGGAGCTGTTTTTT
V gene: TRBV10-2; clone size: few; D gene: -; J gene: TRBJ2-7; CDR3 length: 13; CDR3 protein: CASRVGGPYEQYF; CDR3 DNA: TGCGCCAGCAGAGTCGGGGGCCCCTACGAGCAGTACTTC
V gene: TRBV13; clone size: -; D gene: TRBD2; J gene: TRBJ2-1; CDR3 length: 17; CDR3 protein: CASSDYTSGRRYNEQFF; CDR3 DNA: TGTGCCAGCAGCGACTACACTAGCGGGAGGCGTTACAATGAGCAGTTCTTC
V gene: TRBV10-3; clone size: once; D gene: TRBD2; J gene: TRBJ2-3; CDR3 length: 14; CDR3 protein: CAIRAQRETDTQYF; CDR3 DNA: TGTGCCATCCGGGCCCAGCGGGAGACAGATACGCAGTATTTT
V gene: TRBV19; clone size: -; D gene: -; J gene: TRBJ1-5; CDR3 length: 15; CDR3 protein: CASNRLAGPGQPQHF; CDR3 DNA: TGTGCCAGTAACCGGCTGGCGGGCCCGGGTCAGCCCCAGCATTTT
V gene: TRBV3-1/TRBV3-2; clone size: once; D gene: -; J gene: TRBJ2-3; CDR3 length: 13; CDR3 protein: CASSQGLTDTQYF; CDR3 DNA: TGTGCCAGCAGCCAAGGCCTCACAGATACGCAGTATTTT
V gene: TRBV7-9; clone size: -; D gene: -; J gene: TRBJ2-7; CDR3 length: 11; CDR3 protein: CASSSQREQYF; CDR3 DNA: TGTGCCAGCAGCTCCCAGCGGGAGCAGTACTTC
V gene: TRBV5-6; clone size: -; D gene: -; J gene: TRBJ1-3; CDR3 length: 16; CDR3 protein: CASTNQGLISGNTIYF; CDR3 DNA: TGTGCCAGCACCAACCAGGGGCTGATTTCAGGAAACACCATATATTTT
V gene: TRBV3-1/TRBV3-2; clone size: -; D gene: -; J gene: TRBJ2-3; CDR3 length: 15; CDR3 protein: CASSQDDFSTDTQYF; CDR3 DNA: TGTGCCAGCAGCCAAGATGACTTTAGCACAGATACGCAGTATTTT
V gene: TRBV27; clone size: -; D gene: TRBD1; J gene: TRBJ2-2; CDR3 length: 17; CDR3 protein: CASSLKDRFSNTGELFF; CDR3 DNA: TGTGCCAGCAGTTTAAAGGACAGGTTTTCCAACACCGGGGAGCTGTTTTTT
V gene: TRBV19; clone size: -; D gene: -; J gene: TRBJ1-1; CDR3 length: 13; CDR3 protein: CASSIRGGTEAFF; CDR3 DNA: TGTGCCAGTAGTATAAGGGGAGGCACTGAAGCTTTCTTT
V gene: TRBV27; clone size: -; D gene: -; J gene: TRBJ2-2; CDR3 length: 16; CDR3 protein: CASSDTGLGNTGELFF; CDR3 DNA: TGTGCCAGCAGTGACACAGGGTTAGGAAACACCGGGGAGCTGTTTTTT
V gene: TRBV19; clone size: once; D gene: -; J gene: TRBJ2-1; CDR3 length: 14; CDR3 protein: CASREPNQWNEQFF; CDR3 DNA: TGTGCCAGTCGGGAGCCGAACCAATGGAATGAGCAGTTCTTC
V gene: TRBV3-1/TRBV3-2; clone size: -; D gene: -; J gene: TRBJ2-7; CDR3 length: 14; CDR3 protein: CASSQDQLRYEQYF; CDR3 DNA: TGTGCCAGCAGCCAAGATCAGTTGAGATACGAGCAGTACTTC
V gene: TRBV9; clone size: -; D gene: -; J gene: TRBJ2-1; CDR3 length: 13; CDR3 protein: CASSVRDPQEQFF; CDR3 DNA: TGTGCCAGCAGCGTTCGGGACCCCCAGGAGCAGTTCTTC
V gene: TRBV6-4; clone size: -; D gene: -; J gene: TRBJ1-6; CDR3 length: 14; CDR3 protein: CASRPRPDNSPLHF; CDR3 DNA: TGTGCCAGCAGGCCAAGGCCGGATAATTCACCCCTCCACTTT